A selection of T cell receptor beta chains follows, all from one sample in a study of T cells after yellow fever vaccination. TCRdb processed the 5' RACE reads anew with MiXCR; each CDR3 protein has one entry. The top ten clones hold about 17% of a sample with hundreds of thousands of distinct CDR3 sequences, 11% of them seen once. This specimen consisted of PBMCs, obtained on the day of the first yellow fever vaccination. The origin of the receptors is a man between 18 and 35 years old who received the YFV17D yellow fever vaccine. The CDR3 runs from the conserved cysteine through the conserved F or W. D genes are given only for firm matches. Rows give clone size only sometimes, using once, few, many, or a class for an expanded clone.

J | D | V | size | DNA | CDR3
TRBJ2-3 | TRBD1 | TRBV10-2 | few | TGCGCCAGCTGTCCGGTTCAGGGACAGGCCCACACAGATACGCAGTATTTT | CASCPVQGQAHTDTQYF
TRBJ2-5 | TRBD2 | TRBV24-1 | few | TGTGCCACCAGTGAAGCGGGGGGGCTCGGGGAGACCCAGTACTTC | CATSEAGGLGETQYF
TRBJ2-1 | - | TRBV29-1 | many | TGCAGCGTTGAGGACGCGGGGGCCGATGGTTCAGATGAGCAGTTCTTC | CSVEDAGADGSDEQFF
TRBJ1-5 | - | TRBV6-2/TRBV6-3 | - | TGTGCCAGCAGCCGACAACAGGGATACCGTCAGCCCCAGCATTTT | CASSRQQGYRQPQHF
TRBJ2-2 | - | TRBV5-1 | - | TGCGCCAGCAGCTTCTCCAGGGGAAACACCGGGGAGCTGTTTTTT | CASSFSRGNTGELFF
TRBJ1-6 | - | TRBV2 | - | TGTGCCAGCACCCTCCGCGGGGTCTCTAATTCACCCCTCCACTTT | CASTLRGVSNSPLHF
TRBJ2-5 | - | TRBV3-1 | - | TGTGCCAGCAGCCAAGGGGGGGGCGGGGGCCGTGAGACCCAGTACTTC | CASSQGGGGGRETQYF
TRBJ2-3 | - | TRBV7-6 | few | TGTGCCAGCAGCTCCTTGACGATGGTGTCAGATACGCAGTATTTT | CASSSLTMVSDTQYF
TRBJ1-6 | TRBD1 | TRBV11-2 | - | TGTGCCAGCAGCCGTACCGGGACAGGGGGGTCCCCCCTCCACTTT | CASSRTGTGGSPLHF
TRBJ2-2 | - | TRBV4-2 | many | TGTGCCAGCAGCTCGCGGGACGAAAACACCGGGGAGCTGTTTTTT | CASSSRDENTGELFF
TRBJ2-5 | TRBD2 | TRBV11-2 | few | TGTGCCAGCAGCTTCCTAGCGGGGGATGCGGAGACCCAGTACTTC | CASSFLAGDAETQYF
TRBJ1-2 | - | TRBV20-1 | few | TGCAGTGCAGCCGGGTCCTTCTATGGCTACACCTTC | CSAAGSFYGYTF
TRBJ2-3 | - | TRBV6-4 | many | TGTGCCAGCGCCTTCCGCTCCCAAGATACGCAGTATTTT | CASAFRSQDTQYF
TRBJ2-2 | - | TRBV18 | - | TGTGCCAGCTCACCAAATGCGCAGTCCGGGGAGCTGTTTTTT | CASSPNAQSGELFF
TRBJ2-1 | TRBD2 | TRBV10-1 | few | TGCGCCAGCAGTGTAGGTAGCGGGGGCGGTTCCTACAATGAGCAGTTCTTC | CASSVGSGGGSYNEQFF
TRBJ1-2 | - | TRBV19 | few | TGTGCCAGTAGTATCGCGTCGGGACTAATGAATGGCTACACCTTC | CASSIASGLMNGYTF